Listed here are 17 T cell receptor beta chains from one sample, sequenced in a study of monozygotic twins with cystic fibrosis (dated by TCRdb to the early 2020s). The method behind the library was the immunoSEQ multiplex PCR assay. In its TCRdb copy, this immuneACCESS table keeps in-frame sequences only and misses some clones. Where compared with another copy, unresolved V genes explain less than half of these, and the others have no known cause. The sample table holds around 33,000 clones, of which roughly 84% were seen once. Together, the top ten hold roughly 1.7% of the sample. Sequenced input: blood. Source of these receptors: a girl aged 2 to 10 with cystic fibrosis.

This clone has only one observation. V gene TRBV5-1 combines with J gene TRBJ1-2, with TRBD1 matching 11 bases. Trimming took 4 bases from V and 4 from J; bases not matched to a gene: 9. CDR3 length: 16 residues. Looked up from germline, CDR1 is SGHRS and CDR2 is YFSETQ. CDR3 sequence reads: CASSTGSGTGGYGYTF. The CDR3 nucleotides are TGCGCCAGCAGCACCGGATCCGGGACAGGGGGCTATGGCTACACCTTC.

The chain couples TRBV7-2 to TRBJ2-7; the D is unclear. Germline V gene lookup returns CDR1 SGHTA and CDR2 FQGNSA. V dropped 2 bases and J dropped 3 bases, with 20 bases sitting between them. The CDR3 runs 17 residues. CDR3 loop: CASSLKPLPLSVYEQYF. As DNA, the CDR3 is TGTGCCAGCAGCTTAAAACCTCTCCCTTTATCGGTCTACGAGCAGTACTTC.

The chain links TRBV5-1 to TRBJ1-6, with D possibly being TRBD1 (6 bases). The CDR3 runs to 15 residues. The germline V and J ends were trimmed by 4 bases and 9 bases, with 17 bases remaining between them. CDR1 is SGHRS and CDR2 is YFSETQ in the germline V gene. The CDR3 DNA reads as TGCGCCAGCAGCCAAGAACAGGGTAGGGTTTCACCCCTCCACTTT. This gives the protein CASSQEQGRVSPLHF.

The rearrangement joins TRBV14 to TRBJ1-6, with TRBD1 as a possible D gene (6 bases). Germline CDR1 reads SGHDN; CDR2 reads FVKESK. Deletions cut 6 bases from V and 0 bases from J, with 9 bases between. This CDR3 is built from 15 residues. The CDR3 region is CASRGQSSYNSPLHF. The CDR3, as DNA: TGTGCCAGCAGAGGACAGAGCTCCTATAATTCACCCCTCCACTTT.

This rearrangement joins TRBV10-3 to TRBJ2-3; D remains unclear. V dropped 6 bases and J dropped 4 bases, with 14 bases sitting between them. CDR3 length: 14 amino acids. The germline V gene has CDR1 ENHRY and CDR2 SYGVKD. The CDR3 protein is CAISASLSPDTQYF. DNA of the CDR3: TGTGCCATCAGCGCCTCGTTGTCCCCAGATACGCAGTATTTT.

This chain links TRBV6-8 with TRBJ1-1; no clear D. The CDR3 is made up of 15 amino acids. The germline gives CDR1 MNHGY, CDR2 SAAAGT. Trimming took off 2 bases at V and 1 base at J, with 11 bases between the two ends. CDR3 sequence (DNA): TGTGCCAGCAGTTACCCTAGTGGGCAGAACACTGAAGCTTTCTTT. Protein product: CASSYPSGQNTEAFF.

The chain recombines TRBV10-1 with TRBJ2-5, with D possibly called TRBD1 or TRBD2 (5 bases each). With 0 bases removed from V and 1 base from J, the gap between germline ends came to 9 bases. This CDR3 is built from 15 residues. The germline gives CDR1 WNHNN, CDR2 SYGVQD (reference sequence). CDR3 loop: CASSESWGPQETQYF. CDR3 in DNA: TGCGCCAGCAGTGAGTCCTGGGGACCCCAAGAGACCCAGTACTTC.

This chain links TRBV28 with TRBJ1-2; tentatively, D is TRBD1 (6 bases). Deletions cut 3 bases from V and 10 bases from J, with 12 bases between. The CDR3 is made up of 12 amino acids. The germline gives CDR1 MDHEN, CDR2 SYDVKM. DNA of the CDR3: TGTGCCAGCAGTTTCTCGCACAGGGACTACACCTTC. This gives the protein CASSFSHRDYTF.

The CDR3 spells CASSPGANEQFF. CDR3 coding DNA: TGTGCCAGCAGCCCAGGGGCTAATGAGCAGTTCTTC. This chain joins TRBV7-2 and TRBJ2-1, with D possibly matching TRBD1 (6 bases). V dropped 5 bases and J dropped 7 bases, with 9 bases sitting between them. Per the germline V gene, CDR1 is SGHTA and CDR2 is FQGNSA. The CDR3 has 12 residues.

CDR3 nucleotides: TGCGCCAGCAGCTTGCGGCGGGGGGGCCCCGGGGAGCTGTTTTTT. This translates into CASSLRRGGPGELFF. This chain uses TRBV5-1 with TRBJ2-2; 9 bases agree with TRBD2. Germline V gene data show CDR1 as SGHRS and CDR2 as YFSETQ. This CDR3 is 15 amino acids long. With V trimmed by 1 base and J by 6 bases, 4 bases remained unmatched.

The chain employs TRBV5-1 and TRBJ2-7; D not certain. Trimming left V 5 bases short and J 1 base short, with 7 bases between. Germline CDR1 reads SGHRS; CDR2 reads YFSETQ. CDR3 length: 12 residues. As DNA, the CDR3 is TGCGCCAGCAGGGCAGGATCCTACGAGCAGTACTTC. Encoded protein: CASRAGSYEQYF.

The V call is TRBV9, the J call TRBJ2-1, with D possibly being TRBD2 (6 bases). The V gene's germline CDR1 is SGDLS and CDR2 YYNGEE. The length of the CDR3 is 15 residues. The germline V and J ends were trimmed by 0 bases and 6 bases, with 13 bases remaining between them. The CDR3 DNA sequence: TGTGCCAGCAGCGTAGGCGGGGCGGCCTTCAATGAGCAGTTCTTC. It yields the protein CASSVGGAAFNEQFF.

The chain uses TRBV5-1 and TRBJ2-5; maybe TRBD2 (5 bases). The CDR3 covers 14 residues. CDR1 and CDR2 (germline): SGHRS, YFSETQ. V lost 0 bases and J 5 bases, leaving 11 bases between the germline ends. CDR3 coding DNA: TGCGCCAGCAGCTTGGTTGCGGGCCTTGAGACCCAGTACTTC. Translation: CASSLVAGLETQYF.

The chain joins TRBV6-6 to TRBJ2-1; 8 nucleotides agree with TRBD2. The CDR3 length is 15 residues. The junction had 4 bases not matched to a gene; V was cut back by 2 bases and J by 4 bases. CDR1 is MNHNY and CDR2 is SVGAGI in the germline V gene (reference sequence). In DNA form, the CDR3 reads TGTGCCAGCAGTTACCGGGGGGGGGCGTACAATGAGCAGTTCTTC. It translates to CASSYRGGAYNEQFF.

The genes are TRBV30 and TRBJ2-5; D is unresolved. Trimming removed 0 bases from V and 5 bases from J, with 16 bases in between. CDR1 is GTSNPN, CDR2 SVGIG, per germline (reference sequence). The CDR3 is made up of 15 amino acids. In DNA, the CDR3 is TGTGCCTGGAGTGTACGTCCGGGTATACGGGAGACCCAGTACTTC. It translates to CAWSVRPGIRETQYF.

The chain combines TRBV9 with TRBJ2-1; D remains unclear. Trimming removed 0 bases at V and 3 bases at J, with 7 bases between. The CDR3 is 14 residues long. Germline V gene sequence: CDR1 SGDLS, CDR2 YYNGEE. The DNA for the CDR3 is TGTGCCAGCAGCGTAGGTCGCGTCTACAATGAGCAGTTCTTC. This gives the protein CASSVGRVYNEQFF.

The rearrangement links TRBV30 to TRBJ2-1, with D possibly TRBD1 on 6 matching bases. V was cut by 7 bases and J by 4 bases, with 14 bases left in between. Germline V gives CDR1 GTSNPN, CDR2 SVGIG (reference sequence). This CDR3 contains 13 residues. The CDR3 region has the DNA TGTGCCTACTTTTACAGGGCGTACAATGAGCAGTTCTTC. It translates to CAYFYRAYNEQFF.